These 4 T cell receptor beta chains originate from one sample sequenced in a study of blood T cell repertoires in COVID-19. Here immunoSEQ multiplex PCR was the method, and the copy in TCRdb shows in-frame clones only, minus some. This sample has about 83,000 clones, with about 86% found just once. The source material was peripheral blood. These TCRs come from a woman of 80 years or more in a cohort sampled during active or convalescent COVID-19.

This sequence joins TRBV19 and TRBJ1-2, with D hard to call. The germline gives CDR1 LNHDA, CDR2 SQIVND (reference sequence). CDR3 length: 12 amino acids. Trimming removed 6 bases from V and 8 bases from J, with 13 bases in between. In nucleotides, the CDR3 is TGTGCCAGTAGGAACCCCATGGGCGGCTACACCTTC. Translating gives CASRNPMGGYTF.

The chain joins TRBV3-1 (or the pseudogene TRBV3-2) to TRBJ1-3, with TRBD1 identical over 10 bases. Germline-derived CDR1 and CDR2 are LGHDT and YNNKEL (reference sequence). The CDR3 consists of 16 residues. Unmatched junction bases numbered 5, after V lost 4 bases and J lost 2 bases. The CDR3 protein is CASSPLGQGTGNTIYF. In DNA, the CDR3 is TGTGCCAGCAGCCCCTTGGGACAGGGGACTGGAAACACCATATATTTT.

The chain couples TRBV11-1 to TRBJ1-1, with a weak D call TRBD1 (5 bases). Germline V gene sequence: CDR1 SGHAT, CDR2 FQDESV (reference sequence). The CDR3 spans 14 residues. V was cut by 3 bases and J by 1 base, with 9 bases left in between. The CDR3 DNA sequence: TGTGCCAGCAGCTTGACAGTTTCGAACACTGAAGCTTTCTTT. Protein: CASSLTVSNTEAFF.

A few counts support this clone. The J gene is TRBJ2-2, the V gene TRBV6-4, with TRBD2 matching 7 bases. V shed 9 bases, J shed 2 bases, and the junction held 3 bases outside the gene matches. The CDR3 covers 13 residues. Germline-derived CDR1 and CDR2 are MRHNA and SNTAGT. Written as DNA, the CDR3 is TGTGCCAGTTCTAGCGGCAACACCGGGGAGCTGTTTTTT. Amino acid sequence: CASSSGNTGELFF.